This T cell receptor (beta chain) was identified in a study of blood T cell repertoires in COVID-19. Turning to the study itself: Italy, Spain and the United States were the sources of the convalescent and acute COVID-19 samples. PBMCs, B-cell-depleted T cells, or T cells were the source of the cDNA or gDNA that made up the material.

Original processing notes: Nucleated cell counts were estimated from reference gene primer amplification. Here immunoSEQ multiplex PCR was the method, and the copy in TCRdb shows in-frame clones only, minus some. V, J and clone size derive from that table, while D and trimming were established from the DNA sequence. The sample records over 150,000 clones, 87% being singletons. Germline CDR1 reads LNHDA; CDR2 reads SQIVND (reference sequence). The length of the CDR3 is 14 residues. Trimming took off 6 bases at V and 7 bases at J, with 18 bases between the two ends. The TCR was taken from a woman aged 60-70 years who had recovered from COVID-19. Sequencing was performed on peripheral blood. This sequence joins TRBV19 and TRBJ2-5, with a tentative D call TRBD2 (6 bases). In nucleotides, the CDR3 is TGTGCCAGTAGCCAAGCGGGCCGTTCAAGGACCCAGTACTTC. Its translation is CASSQAGRSRTQYF.